This is a list of T cell receptor beta chains from one sample in a study of T cell responses to AZD1222 COVID-19 vaccine. Produced via immunoSEQ multiplex PCR; TCRdb's table is partial and in-frame only. The data contain about 150,000 clones, around 84% of them singletons. Sequencing used peripheral blood, obtained 28 days after the second AZD1222 dose. The receptors stem from an adult who received the AZD1222 COVID-19 vaccine. The CDR3 runs from the conserved cysteine through the conserved F or W. D genes are given only for firm matches. Clone sizes are given selectively: once, few, many, or a class where the clone is expanded.

j_gene: TRBJ1-1; v_gene: TRBV10-3; d_gene: -; abundance: -; CDR3aa: CAISGSTPPRATEAFF; CDR3nt: TGTGCCATCAGTGGAAGCACCCCACCCCGGGCCACTGAAGCTTTCTTT
j_gene: TRBJ1-5; v_gene: TRBV7-2; d_gene: -; abundance: -; CDR3aa: CASSLVGGRSNQPQHF; CDR3nt: TGTGCCAGCAGCTTAGTGGGGGGGAGGAGCAATCAGCCCCAGCATTTT
j_gene: TRBJ1-2; v_gene: TRBV6-5; d_gene: TRBD1; abundance: -; CDR3aa: CASRAGDSVYGYTF; CDR3nt: TGTGCCAGCAGGGCAGGGGACAGCGTATATGGCTACACCTTC
j_gene: TRBJ2-5; v_gene: TRBV5-5; d_gene: -; abundance: -; CDR3aa: CASSFGGAVGETQYF; CDR3nt: TGTGCCAGCAGCTTTGGCGGGGCGGTCGGGGAGACCCAGTACTTC
j_gene: TRBJ1-2; v_gene: TRBV12-3/TRBV12-4; d_gene: -; abundance: once; CDR3aa: CASTQNRDGYTF; CDR3nt: TGTGCCAGCACCCAAAACAGGGATGGCTACACCTTC
j_gene: TRBJ2-1; v_gene: TRBV18; d_gene: -; abundance: -; CDR3aa: CASSRFPAGDEQFF; CDR3nt: TGTGCCAGCTCACGCTTCCCCGCTGGGGATGAGCAGTTCTTC
j_gene: TRBJ1-2; v_gene: TRBV2; d_gene: TRBD1; abundance: few; CDR3aa: CASSEEGQGSGYTF; CDR3nt: TGTGCCAGCAGTGAAGAGGGACAGGGAAGCGGCTACACCTTC
j_gene: TRBJ1-1; v_gene: TRBV10-2; d_gene: -; abundance: -; CDR3aa: CASSGGPNTEAFF; CDR3nt: TGCGCCAGCAGTGGGGGTCCGAACACTGAAGCTTTCTTT
j_gene: TRBJ2-1; v_gene: TRBV3-1/TRBV3-2; d_gene: -; abundance: -; CDR3aa: CASSSGRGSEQFF; CDR3nt: TGTGCCAGCAGCTCTGGGAGGGGGAGTGAGCAGTTCTTC
j_gene: TRBJ1-5; v_gene: TRBV7-2; d_gene: -; abundance: -; CDR3aa: CASSLTTLGRNQPQHF; CDR3nt: TGTGCCAGCAGCTTAACGACCCTGGGCCGCAATCAGCCCCAGCATTTT
j_gene: TRBJ1-6; v_gene: TRBV7-9; d_gene: -; abundance: -; CDR3aa: CASSLEGVTSSPLHF; CDR3nt: TGTGCCAGCAGCTTGGAGGGCGTAACGTCTTCACCCCTCCACTTT
j_gene: TRBJ1-3; v_gene: TRBV19; d_gene: -; abundance: -; CDR3aa: CASTVGGYIRNTIYF; CDR3nt: TGTGCCAGTACCGTCGGGGGTTATATTCGAAACACCATATATTTT
j_gene: TRBJ1-2; v_gene: TRBV27; d_gene: -; abundance: -; CDR3aa: CASSLSTGRYGYTF; CDR3nt: TGTGCCAGCAGTTTATCAACGGGGAGGTATGGCTACACCTTC
j_gene: TRBJ1-4; v_gene: TRBV27; d_gene: -; abundance: medium-sized; CDR3aa: CATSGGAGEKLFF; CDR3nt: TGTGCCACCTCTGGGGGGGCAGGTGAAAAACTGTTTTTT
j_gene: TRBJ1-1; v_gene: TRBV19; d_gene: -; abundance: -; CDR3aa: CASSITGSVDTEAFF; CDR3nt: TGTGCCAGTAGTATTACAGGGTCTGTCGACACTGAAGCTTTCTTT
j_gene: TRBJ1-6; v_gene: TRBV6-5; d_gene: TRBD1; abundance: -; CDR3aa: CASRGQGAKSPLHF; CDR3nt: TGTGCCAGCAGAGGACAGGGGGCAAAATCACCCCTCCACTTT
j_gene: TRBJ2-7; v_gene: TRBV15; d_gene: TRBD1; abundance: -; CDR3aa: CATAPDRSDEQYF; CDR3nt: TGTGCCACCGCCCCGGACAGGTCCGACGAGCAGTACTTC
j_gene: TRBJ2-5; v_gene: TRBV9; d_gene: TRBD1; abundance: once; CDR3aa: CASSPRGDRGLETQYF; CDR3nt: TGTGCCAGCAGCCCGAGAGGTGACAGGGGGTTGGAGACCCAGTACTTC